This T cell receptor beta chain was sequenced during a study of T cell repertoires in ileal Crohn's disease. Whole-study context: At postoperative colonoscopy, neoterminal ileum biopsies were taken as M6.

Only one count was recorded for this clone. Time point defined: neoterminal ileum biopsy at postoperative endoscopy, about 6 months after surgery. Here immunoSEQ multiplex PCR was the method, and the copy in TCRdb shows in-frame clones only, minus some. The sample includes 8,500 to 13,000 clones, 70% to 90% of them seen just once. Looked up from germline, CDR1 is ENHRY and CDR2 is SYGVKD. The CDR3 runs to 16 residues. Trimming removed 3 bases at V and 7 bases at J, with 19 bases between. The sequenced sample was ileal tissue. This clonotype originated in an adult with Crohn's disease. The chain has TRBV10-3 and TRBJ2-1, with D tentatively TRBD2 (5 bases). CDR3 protein: CAISEGLAPIRNEQFF. CDR3 in DNA: TGTGCCATCAGTGAAGGTTTAGCGCCCATTCGTAATGAGCAGTTCTTC.